This T cell receptor (beta chain) is from a study of response to subunit inactivated influenza vaccine. V lost 2 bases and J 8 bases, leaving 9 bases between the germline ends. Per germline, CDR1 SNHLY and CDR2 FYNNEI. The CDR3 length is 12 residues. TCRdb analysed the RT-PCR reads with MiXCR anew, one entry per CDR3 protein. This table holds about 570,000 distinct CDR3 sequences, 10% to 12% found once. In this sample, this clonotype turned up a few times. The data also belong to a second study, concerning T cells expressing NK-cell markers. According to that study: It was by 5'RACE template switching with UMIs that TCR beta cDNA was made. Sorted CD3+CD56+NKG2C+, CD3+CD56+NKG2C- and CD3+CD56-NKG2C+ T cells supplied TCR beta repertoires. The authors sequenced eight donors, of whom seven were HCMV-seropositive and one was seronegative. Dominant NKG2C+ clonotypes in six donors made up about 1.0-7.5% of CD8+ T cells.

The chain recombines TRBV2 with TRBJ1-2; D might be TRBD1 (5 bases). The sequenced sample was PBMCs from blood, obtained on the day of vaccination. The TCR sequence derives from a man aged 50-59 years who received an inactivated influenza vaccine. The CDR3 DNA follows: TGTGCCAGCAGTGAAAGGGAGGGGGGCTACACCTTC. Translation: CASSEREGGYTF.